This T cell receptor beta chain derives from a study of cytomegalovirus exposure and HLA in healthy donors. Regarding the study as a whole: TRBV6-2, TRBV6-3 and other indistinguishable V segments were excluded. In a later analysis, at a false discovery rate of 0.05, under 20,000 TCR beta sequences were associated with HLA alleles. Across donors, sequencing depth was assumed by presence/absence analyses to be roughly uniform. The study put 150 to 200 TCR beta chains on its list as cytomegalovirus-associated.

CDR1 is SGDLS, CDR2 YYNGEE, per germline. This CDR3 has 14 amino acids. The V end was cut by 3 bases, the J end by 7 bases, with 17 bases between. It was with 60 Vbeta and 13 Jbeta primers that the PCR ran. Measured with immunoSEQ multiplex PCR; TCRdb has only the in-frame clones, and not every one. The top ten hold over 1.5% of the sample, which has about 160,000 clones, around 88% seen once. As for this clone: Its antigen remains unidentified.

V is TRBV9 and J is TRBJ2-7; D perhaps matches TRBD1 (6 bases). This clonotype originated in a woman in her late teens or twenties in good health and CMV-seronegative. Input material: PBMCs. The DNA for the CDR3 is TGTGCCAGCAGCGCCCGCCGGGACACCTTAGAGCAGTACTTC. Its translation is CASSARRDTLEQYF. The variable domain in full, completed from reference TRBV9 and TRBJ2-7, reads DSGVTQTPKHLITATGQRVTLRCSPRSGDLSVYWYQQSLDQGLQFLIQYYNGEERAKGNILERFSAQQFPDLHSELNLSSLELGDSALYFCASSARRDTLEQYFGPGTRLTVT.